This passage covers 10 T cell receptor beta chains from one sample sequenced in a study of beta chain features in type 1 diabetes. Of the isolated RNA, all was reverse transcribed, and so the sequenced material was expressed TCRB transcripts. The repertoire was sequenced with immunoSEQ multiplex PCR; TCRdb's copy has only in-frame clones and lacks some. The data show around 300,000 clones, approximately 8% seen once. The specimen was central memory CD4+ T cells from blood. The receptors originated from a woman between 18 and 29 years old in good health.

V gene TRBV25-1 combines with J gene TRBJ1-3; D is unresolved. The germline V gene encodes CDR1 MGHDK and CDR2 SYGVNS. Trimming removed 4 bases from V and 0 bases from J, with 7 bases in between. The CDR3 runs to 14 residues. The CDR3 region is CASSVPSSGNTIYF. The CDR3 nucleotides are TGTGCCAGCAGTGTGCCCAGCTCTGGAAACACCATATATTTT.

The V call is TRBV6-6, the J call TRBJ1-2; the match to TRBD1 covers 8 bases. The CDR3 sequence is 13 residues long. CDR1 and CDR2 from the germline V gene are MNHNY and SVGAGI (reference sequence). Germline trimming cut 6 bases from V and 8 bases from J; bases unmatched to any gene: 8. CDR3 DNA sequence: TGTGCCAGCAGCGTACAGGGGGTCAGCGGCTACACCTTC. Translated, it gives CASSVQGVSGYTF.

This clone was recorded a few times. This chain uses TRBV5-1 with TRBJ2-1, with D possibly being TRBD1 (6 bases). The V end lost 6 bases, the J end lost 4 bases, and 11 bases lay between the germline ends. The CDR3 is made up of 13 amino acids. In germline, CDR1 is SGHRS, CDR2 YFSETQ. CDR3 nucleotide sequence: TGCGCCAGCACCCGGGACACTTACAATGAGCAGTTCTTC. Translating it yields CASTRDTYNEQFF.

This clone was observed at least ten times. This chain links TRBV7-3 with TRBJ2-7; D is perhaps TRBD1 (5 bases). Germline values: CDR1 SGHTA, CDR2 FQGTGA. The length of the CDR3 is 14 residues. V lost 1 base, J lost 3 bases, and 10 bases lay in between. The CDR3 region has the DNA TGTGCCAGCAGCTTAAATGGGGCTAACTACGAGCAGTACTTC. Translated, it gives CASSLNGANYEQYF.

Notes on this clone: The same CDR3 also results from other DNA sequences found in this sample. The chain is built from TRBV7-9 and TRBJ1-1; D ambiguous. The CDR3 has 13 amino acids. V lost 1 base to trimming and J lost 2 bases, with 5 bases between them. CDR1 and CDR2 from the germline V gene are SEHNR and FQNEAQ (reference sequence). The CDR3 sequence is CASSLEGNTEAFF. The CDR3 DNA reads TGTGCCAGCAGCTTAGAGGGCAACACTGAAGCTTTCTTT.

The chain recombines TRBV5-6 with TRBJ2-5; 8 bases are shared with TRBD1. The J segment lost 1 base and the V segment lost 4 bases, leaving 3 bases of the junction unmatched. The V gene's germline CDR1 is SGHDT and CDR2 YYEEEE. This CDR3 spans 14 amino acids. As DNA, the CDR3 is TGTGCCAGCAGCCCGGGGACAGGCCAAGAGACCCAGTACTTC. This sequence encodes CASSPGTGQETQYF.

At least ten counts were recorded for this clone. The chain links TRBV7-9 to TRBJ1-1; D call uncertain. The CDR3 sequence is 16 residues long. The germline V gene encodes CDR1 SEHNR and CDR2 FQNEAQ (reference sequence). The ends were cut back, 1 base at V and 0 bases at J, with 12 bases in the middle. The CDR3 region has the DNA TGTGCCAGCAGCTTAGAAGGGCTCCGTATGAACACTGAAGCTTTCTTT. Its translation: CASSLEGLRMNTEAFF.

The V and J genes are TRBV7-8 and TRBJ1-5; no firm D call. V lost 5 bases and J 0 bases, leaving 14 bases between the germline ends. The CDR3 runs 16 residues. The germline V gene has CDR1 SGHVS and CDR2 FQNEAQ. As DNA, the CDR3 is TGTGCCAGCAGCCGGCGGACGGATTATAGCAATCAGCCCCAGCATTTT. Translation gives CASSRRTDYSNQPQHF.

This clone was seen a handful of times. The chain is built from TRBV14 and TRBJ2-7, with TRBD1 matching 11 bases. Trimming cost V 3 bases and J 2 bases; bases outside gene matches: 3. Germline values: CDR1 SGHDN, CDR2 FVKESK. CDR3 length: 15 amino acids. CDR3 nucleotides: TGTGCCAGCAGCCAGACGGGACAGGGGGCCTACGAGCAGTACTTC. Encoded protein: CASSQTGQGAYEQYF.

This clone was picked up a small number of times. The V call is TRBV9, the J call TRBJ2-5, with 7 bases matching TRBD2. The CDR3 extends over 15 amino acids. Germline V gene data show CDR1 as SGDLS and CDR2 as YYNGEE. V lost 0 bases to trimming and J lost 2 bases; unmatched junction nucleotides: 4. CDR3 residues: CASSVGGRVQETQYF. The CDR3 coding sequence is TGTGCCAGCAGCGTAGGGGGGAGGGTGCAAGAGACCCAGTACTTC.